Listed here are 12 T cell receptor beta chains from one sample, sequenced in a study of shared T cell receptors in the human thymus. Assay used: immunoSEQ multiplex PCR; TCRdb lists only in-frame clones, some missing. This table has approximately 490,000 clones, approximately 80% appearing once. This same sample was also part of a study on human thymus T cells.

The material sequenced was thymocytes. The receptor source for this set is a boy under two years old with a congenital heart defect.

This chain connects TRBV7-6 to TRBJ1-1; perhaps TRBD1 as D (6 bases). V shed 5 bases and J shed 1 base, with 11 bases lying between them. This CDR3 has 14 amino acids. From germline, CDR1 is SGHVS and CDR2 FNYEAQ. CDR3 DNA: TGTGCCAGCAGCACTATCAGGGGGAACACTGAAGCTTTCTTT. This encodes CASSTIRGNTEAFF.

V usage is TRBV11-2 and J usage is TRBJ1-5; D is possibly TRBD1 (5 bases). Trimming shortened V by 2 bases and J by 5 bases, and 13 bases separated the two germline ends. This CDR3 contains 15 residues. Per the germline V gene, CDR1 is SGHAT and CDR2 is FQNNGV. CDR3 nucleotide sequence: TGTGCCAGCAGCTTAAGCGGGCGGGGGGATCAGCCCCAGCATTTT. Amino acids: CASSLSGRGDQPQHF.

The chain employs TRBV11-3 and TRBJ2-7, with 14 bases fitting TRBD2. This CDR3 region has 20 residues. V lost 11 bases and J lost 4; bases outside the gene matches: 25. Germline lookup yields CDR1 SGHNT and CDR2 YENEEA. DNA for the CDR3: TGTGCCCACTCCCCGGGGCAGCCCGGGACTAGCGGGAGTTTCCGTTACGAGCAGTACTTC. Its protein is CAHSPGQPGTSGSFRYEQYF. The full variable domain, rest sourced from reference TRBV11-3 and TRBJ2-7, is EAGVVQSPRYKIIEKKQPVAFWCNPISGHNTLYWYLQNLGQGPELLIRYENEEAVDDSQLPKDRFSAERLKGVDSTLKIQPAELGDSAVYLCAHSPGQPGTSGSFRYEQYFGPGTRLTVT.

The chain uses TRBV27 and TRBJ2-1; D is possibly TRBD1 (5 bases). The CDR3 spans 15 residues. The ends were cut back, 5 bases at V and 11 bases at J, with 22 bases in the middle. From germline, CDR1 is MNHEY and CDR2 SMNVEV (reference sequence). The CDR3 protein is CASSLTPDPPGKQFF. The CDR3 coding sequence is TGTGCCAGCAGTCTAACCCCGGACCCGCCAGGGAAGCAGTTCTTC.

V and J are TRBV7-6 and TRBJ2-1; 7 bases fit TRBD2. The V gene end was trimmed by 0 bases and the J gene end by 4 bases; junction bases not matched to a gene: 9. This CDR3 comprises 17 residues. Germline loops: CDR1 SGHVS, CDR2 FNYEAQ. As DNA, the CDR3 is TGTGCCAGCAGCTTAGCTCCCAGCGGGGCCCCATACAATGAGCAGTTCTTC. Protein: CASSLAPSGAPYNEQFF.

This sequence joins TRBV6-5 and TRBJ2-7, with D possibly being TRBD2 (5 bases). Trimming removed 0 bases at V and 5 bases at J, with 14 bases between. The CDR3 consists of 15 residues. CDR1 and CDR2 (germline): MNHEY, SVGAGI. The CDR3 coding sequence is TGTGCCAGCAGTTACTCGGCCCTCGGAGGTAACGAGCAGTACTTC. Its protein product is CASSYSALGGNEQYF.

The chain couples TRBV11-2 to TRBJ2-7; 7 nucleotides match TRBD1. V lost 3 bases to trimming and J lost 6 bases; unmatched junction nucleotides: 5. In germline, CDR1 is SGHAT, CDR2 FQNNGV. The CDR3 length is 13 residues. CDR3 nucleotides: TGTGCCAGCAGCTTCGACAGGGAACTCGAGCAGTACTTC. The encoded protein is CASSFDRELEQYF.

The chain has TRBV13 and TRBJ2-3; D remains ambiguous. This CDR3 spans 15 amino acids. From germline, CDR1 is PRHDT and CDR2 FYEKMQ (reference sequence). V lost 5 bases to trimming and J lost 2 bases, with 14 bases between them. This CDR3 is CASSPLPLPTDTQYF. In DNA form, the CDR3 reads TGTGCCAGCAGCCCGCTTCCACTCCCCACAGATACGCAGTATTTT. The entire variable domain, with the rest obtained from reference TRBV13 and TRBJ2-3, is as follows: AAGVIQSPRHLIKEKRETATLKCYPIPRHDTVYWYQQGPGQDPQFLISFYEKMQSDKGSIPDRFSAQQFSDYHSELNMSSLELGDSALYFCASSPLPLPTDTQYFGPGTRLTVL.

The chain has TRBV4-3 and TRBJ2-3; weak D call: TRBD2 (6 bases). Trimming pared 0 bases from V and 4 bases from J, leaving 17 bases between. The CDR3 runs to 17 residues. CDR1 LGHNA and CDR2 YSLEER come from the germline V gene. In DNA form, the CDR3 reads TGCGCCAGCAGCCAAGATCTGCCGCGGGGCTCCGCAGATACGCAGTATTTT. Encoded protein: CASSQDLPRGSADTQYF.

This chain links TRBV7-2 with TRBJ2-3, with a weak D call TRBD1 (6 bases). The CDR3 has 18 amino acids. V lost 1 base, J lost 6 bases, and 23 bases lay in between. CDR1 and CDR2 (germline): SGHTA, FQGNSA. CDR3 sequence (DNA): TGTGCCAGCAGCTTAGAGGTTCAGCACTTGGGGGCCGCGGATACGCAGTATTTT. It encodes CASSLEVQHLGAADTQYF.

The chain recombines TRBV10-3 with TRBJ2-7; 7 bases match TRBD2. Germline loops: CDR1 ENHRY, CDR2 SYGVKD. Trimming removed 3 bases from V and 6 bases from J; junction bases left unmatched: 8. The CDR3 spans 14 residues. The CDR3 DNA follows: TGTGCCATCAGTGATTTAGCGGGTGTTGGCGAGCAGTACTTC. It encodes CAISDLAGVGEQYF.

The chain recombines TRBV7-9 with TRBJ2-2; a possible D gene is TRBD1 (6 bases). CDR3 length: 16 amino acids. Germline values: CDR1 SEHNR, CDR2 FQNEAQ (reference sequence). Trimming pared 3 bases from V and 5 bases from J, leaving 16 bases between. CDR3 in DNA: TGTGCCAGCAGCTTGGGGGCGTACGGGCCGACCGGGGAGCTGTTTTTT. It codes for CASSLGAYGPTGELFF.